The rows below give T cell receptor beta chains drawn from one sample of a study of blood T cell repertoires in COVID-19. Clones were sequenced by immunoSEQ multiplex PCR, and TCRdb holds only the in-frame ones, with some missing. The sample contains 250,000 to 300,000 clones, around 86% of which appear only once. What was sequenced was peripheral blood. Every receptor here comes from a man younger than 35 with active or convalescent COVID-19. CDR3s include the opening cysteine and the closing phenylalanine or tryptophan. A D gene is named only where the DNA matches it firmly.

TRBJ2-7,-,TRBV3-1/TRBV3-2,CASTQEGSLYEQYF
TRBJ2-1,-,TRBV11-2,CASSGTNYNEQFF
TRBJ2-1,TRBD2,TRBV24-1,CATSEATGRERYNEQFF
TRBJ2-7,-,TRBV9,CASSPRRALGDYEQYF
TRBJ1-5,-,TRBV2,CASRRATAGNQPQHF
TRBJ1-1,-,TRBV19,CASISTRGARTEAFF
TRBJ2-7,TRBD2,TRBV9,CASSVEASGGEQYF
TRBJ2-3,TRBD2,TRBV5-1,CASSLEWEGQADTQYF
TRBJ1-1,-,TRBV19,CASSIQFTGRTEAFF
TRBJ1-1,TRBD1,TRBV11-1,CASSLASLGQMNTEAFF
TRBJ2-3,-,TRBV11-3,CASSSRGAPDTQYF
TRBJ1-2,TRBD1,TRBV3-1/TRBV3-2,CASSQVPGQGSNYGYTF
TRBJ1-3,-,TRBV6-5,CASRTYGNTIYF
TRBJ1-5,-,TRBV4-1,CASSRQPSNQPQHF
TRBJ2-7,TRBD1,TRBV27,CASSPSRGQGNYEQYF
TRBJ2-1,TRBD1,TRBV5-1,CASSPDRGPEHEQFF
TRBJ2-7,-,TRBV6-5,CASSYHTGFSYEQYF
TRBJ1-1,-,TRBV7-9,CASSFFGLADTEAFF
TRBJ2-3,TRBD2,TRBV7-9,CASSYASGRTTDTQYF
TRBJ2-7,TRBD1,TRBV12-5,CASGSGTGYYEQYF
TRBJ1-1,-,TRBV24-1,CATSDQRQEEAFF
TRBJ2-3,-,TRBV5-1,CASKRGASPPDTQYF
TRBJ1-5,-,TRBV7-2,CASSLIGWSDQPQHF
TRBJ2-1,TRBD2,TRBV4-3,CASSQDTSGIDNEQFF